One and the same sample provided the 16 T cell receptor beta chains below, sequenced in a study of blood T cell repertoires in COVID-19. Sequencing used immunoSEQ multiplex PCR; TCRdb keeps in-frame clones, though not all of them. The table shows about 150,000 clones, with roughly 86% occurring only once. The sequencing input was peripheral blood. All receptors come from a human donor with acute or convalescent COVID-19. The donor label of this sample is uncertain.

This chain connects TRBV19 to TRBJ2-5; 7 nucleotides match TRBD1. This CDR3 is built from 13 residues. V was pared by 6 bases and J by 10 bases, with 11 bases of the junction left unmatched. Looked up from germline, CDR1 is LNHDA and CDR2 is SQIVND (reference sequence). CDR3 sequence: CASSSGPSGGQYF. CDR3 coding DNA: TGTGCCAGTAGCTCGGGCCCCTCAGGGGGCCAGTACTTC.

This chain uses TRBV25-1 with TRBJ1-2, with D perhaps TRBD1 (5 bases). Germline CDR1 reads MGHDK; CDR2 reads SYGVNS. V lost 6 bases, J lost 8 bases, and 16 bases lay in between. This CDR3 comprises 13 residues. The CDR3 nucleotides read TGTGCCAGCAGCGAAACAGGCACAGGCGGCTACACCTTC. The encoded protein is CASSETGTGGYTF.

This chain joins TRBV3-1 (or the pseudogene TRBV3-2) and TRBJ1-5; D is possibly TRBD1 (6 bases). V gave up 4 bases and J gave up 4 bases, with 14 bases separating them. This CDR3 has 15 residues. Germline V gene lookup returns CDR1 LGHDT and CDR2 YNNKEL (reference sequence). The CDR3 here is CASSPGAQGNQPQHF. In DNA, the CDR3 is TGTGCCAGCAGCCCCGGGGCCCAGGGGAATCAGCCCCAGCATTTT.

This clone was counted a single time. The chain employs TRBV6-2 or TRBV6-3 and TRBJ1-2; 7 nucleotides line up with TRBD1. V shed 5 bases, J shed 9 bases, and the junction held 12 bases outside the gene matches. Germline loops: CDR1 MNHEY, CDR2 SVGEGT. The CDR3 has 14 residues. The CDR3 bases are TGTGCCAGCAGTGCCACAACAGGGGAGAGACGCTACACCTTC. Protein product: CASSATTGERRYTF.

With regard to this clone: Sequence at one end of the junction differs from germline and may be a read error. This chain links TRBV5-4 with TRBJ2-5; 10 bases agree with TRBD2. From germline, CDR1 is SGHNT and CDR2 YYREEE (reference sequence). The CDR3 runs to 14 residues. The CDR3 protein is CASSLQERGGDRDF. CDR3 nucleotide sequence: TGTGCCAGCAGCTTGCAGGAGCGGGGGGGCGATAGGGACTTC. The variable domain in full, with the rest retrieved from reference TRBV5-4 and TRBJ2-5, is ETGVTQSPTHLIKTRGQQVTLRCSSQSGHNTVSWYQQALGQGPQFIFQYYREEENGRGNFPPRFSGLQFPNYSSELNVNALELDDSALYLCASSLQERGGDRDFGPGTRLLVL.

The gene calls are TRBV2 and TRBJ2-2; unclear D gene. Trimming shortened V by 7 bases and J by 8 bases, and 17 bases separated the two germline ends. The CDR3 consists of 14 residues. Germline V gene data show CDR1 as SNHLY and CDR2 as FYNNEI. The CDR3 reads CASTPSSSTGELFF. The CDR3 DNA reads TGTGCCAGCACCCCATCTAGTAGCACTGGGGAGCTGTTTTTT.

The chain has TRBV9 and TRBJ2-5; 7 nucleotides match TRBD2. The V and J ends lost 0 bases and 2 bases, in that order; junction bases with no gene match: 1. This CDR3 has 14 residues. Germline-derived CDR1 and CDR2 are SGDLS and YYNGEE. The CDR3 loop reads CASSVVGGQETQYF. DNA for the CDR3: TGTGCCAGCAGCGTAGTCGGGGGGCAAGAGACCCAGTACTTC.

Only a few counts were recorded for this clone. The genes are TRBV5-1 and TRBJ2-2, with 7 bases matching TRBD1. The V segment lost 4 bases and the J segment 0 bases; nucleotides outside the gene matches: 3. The CDR3 is 15 amino acids. Germline CDR1 and CDR2: SGHRS and YFSETQ. The DNA for the CDR3 is TGCGCCAGCAGCGACGGGACAGCGAACACCGGGGAGCTGTTTTTT. Translated, it gives CASSDGTANTGELFF.

The V and J genes are TRBV19 and TRBJ2-2; D is perhaps TRBD2 (6 bases). V was trimmed by 7 bases and J by 4 bases, leaving 22 bases between them. The CDR3 contains 17 residues. The germline V gene encodes CDR1 LNHDA and CDR2 SQIVND (reference sequence). The CDR3 sequence: CASIQAWDSLGTGELFF. CDR3 DNA sequence: TGTGCCAGTATTCAGGCTTGGGACTCTTTGGGCACCGGGGAGCTGTTTTTT.

CDR3 nucleotides: TGTGCCAGCAGGCCGCGGTATCCGAACACCGGGGAGCTGTTTTTT. Its translation is CASRPRYPNTGELFF. The chain recombines TRBV6-5 with TRBJ2-2, with D uncertain. Trimming removed 6 bases from V and 0 bases from J, with 11 bases in between. The CDR3 totals 15 residues. Germline V lookup: CDR1 MNHEY, CDR2 SVGAGI.

The chain recombines TRBV27 with TRBJ2-7, with TRBD1 matching over 9 bases. The CDR3 runs 15 residues. The V and J ends lost 4 bases and 3 bases, in that order; junction bases with no gene match: 7. Germline values: CDR1 MNHEY, CDR2 SMNVEV (reference sequence). The CDR3 DNA is TGTGCCAGCAGTTCTCCGGGACAGGGAGTCTACGAGCAGTACTTC. It yields the protein CASSSPGQGVYEQYF.

The chain recombines TRBV11-2 with TRBJ2-3; 8 bases are shared with TRBD1. The V and J ends lost 0 bases and 2 bases, in that order; junction bases with no gene match: 4. The CDR3 contains 16 residues. Per the germline V gene, CDR1 is SGHAT and CDR2 is FQNNGV. CDR3 sequence (DNA): TGTGCCAGCAGCTTAGAAGGACAGGGCTTCACAGATACGCAGTATTTT. Amino acid sequence: CASSLEGQGFTDTQYF.

CDR3 in amino acids: CASSSSDRVYEQYF. Written as DNA, the CDR3 is TGTGCCAGCAGTTCTTCAGACAGGGTCTACGAGCAGTACTTC. This sequence joins TRBV6-2 or TRBV6-3 and TRBJ2-7; 7 bases map to TRBD1. The germline V gene has CDR1 MNHEY and CDR2 SVGEGT. The CDR3 sequence is 14 residues long. V was pared by 4 bases and J by 3 bases, with 6 bases of the junction left unmatched.

The V gene is TRBV19, the J gene TRBJ1-6; D is uncertain. Germline CDR1 reads LNHDA; CDR2 reads SQIVND (reference sequence). This CDR3 spans 18 amino acids. Trimming left V 4 bases short and J 8 bases short, with 24 bases between. The CDR3 DNA sequence: TGTGCCAGTAGTAAAGGAGTTTCGGTCAGACTGAATGATTCACCCCTCCACTTT. Protein sequence: CASSKGVSVRLNDSPLHF.

The sample holds one count of this clone. V usage is TRBV5-1 and J usage is TRBJ2-6, with D possibly matching TRBD2 (6 bases). This CDR3 is 15 amino acids long. CDR1 is SGHRS and CDR2 is YFSETQ in the germline V gene. V lost 5 bases and J 4 bases, leaving 13 bases between the germline ends. The CDR3 region is CASSLQLAGANVLTF. CDR3 in DNA: TGCGCCAGCAGTTTACAACTAGCAGGGGCCAACGTCCTGACTTTC. Drawing the rest from reference TRBV5-1 and TRBJ2-6, the complete variable domain is KAGVTQTPRYLIKTRGQQVTLSCSPISGHRSVSWYQQTPGQGLQFLFEYFSETQRNKGNFPGRFSGRQFSNSRSEMNVSTLELGDSALYLCASSLQLAGANVLTFGAGSRLTVL.

This chain uses TRBV12-5 with TRBJ2-3; possible D gene TRBD2, 6 bases. V lost 3 bases to trimming and J lost 4 bases, with 11 bases between them. CDR1 LGHNT and CDR2 FRNRAP come from the germline V gene. CDR3 length: 14 amino acids. The CDR3 region is CASGLGGLADTQYF. The CDR3 region has the DNA TGTGCTAGTGGTTTAGGAGGGTTGGCAGATACGCAGTATTTT.